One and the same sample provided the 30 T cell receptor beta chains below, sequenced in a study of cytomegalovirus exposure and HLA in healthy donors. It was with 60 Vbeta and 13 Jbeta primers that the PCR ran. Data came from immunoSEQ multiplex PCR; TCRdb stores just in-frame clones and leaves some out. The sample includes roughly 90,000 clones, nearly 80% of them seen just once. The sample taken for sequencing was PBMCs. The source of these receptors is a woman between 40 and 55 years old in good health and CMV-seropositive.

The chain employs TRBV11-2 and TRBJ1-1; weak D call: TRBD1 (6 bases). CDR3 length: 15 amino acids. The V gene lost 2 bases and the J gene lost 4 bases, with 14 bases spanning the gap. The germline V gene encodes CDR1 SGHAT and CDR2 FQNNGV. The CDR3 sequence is CASSLRGGPGTEAFF. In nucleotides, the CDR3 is TGTGCCAGCAGCTTAAGGGGGGGGCCGGGCACTGAAGCTTTCTTT.

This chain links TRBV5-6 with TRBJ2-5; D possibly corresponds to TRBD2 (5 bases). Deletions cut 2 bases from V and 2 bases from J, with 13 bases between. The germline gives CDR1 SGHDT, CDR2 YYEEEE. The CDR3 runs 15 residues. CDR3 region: CASSLGRTGQETQYF. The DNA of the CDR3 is TGTGCCAGCAGCTTAGGACGTACGGGGCAAGAGACCCAGTACTTC.

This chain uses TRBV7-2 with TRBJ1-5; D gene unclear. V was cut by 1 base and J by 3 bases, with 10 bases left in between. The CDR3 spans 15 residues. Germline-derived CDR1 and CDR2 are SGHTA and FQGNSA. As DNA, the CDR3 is TGTGCCAGCAGCTTAGGCCGGGGTTTCAATCAGCCCCAGCATTTT. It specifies CASSLGRGFNQPQHF.

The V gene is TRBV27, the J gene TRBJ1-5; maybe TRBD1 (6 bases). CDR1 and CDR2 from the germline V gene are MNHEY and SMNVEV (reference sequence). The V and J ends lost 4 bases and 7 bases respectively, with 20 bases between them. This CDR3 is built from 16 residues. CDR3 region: CASSSSAGDEAQPQHF. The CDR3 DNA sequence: TGTGCCAGCAGTTCCTCGGCAGGGGATGAGGCACAGCCCCAGCATTTT.

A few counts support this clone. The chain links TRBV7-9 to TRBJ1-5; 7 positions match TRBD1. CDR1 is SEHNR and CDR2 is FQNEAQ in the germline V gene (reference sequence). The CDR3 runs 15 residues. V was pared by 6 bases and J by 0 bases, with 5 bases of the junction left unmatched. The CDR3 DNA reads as TGTGCCAGCAGTCTGGGGACAGATAGCAATCAGCCCCAGCATTTT. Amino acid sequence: CASSLGTDSNQPQHF.

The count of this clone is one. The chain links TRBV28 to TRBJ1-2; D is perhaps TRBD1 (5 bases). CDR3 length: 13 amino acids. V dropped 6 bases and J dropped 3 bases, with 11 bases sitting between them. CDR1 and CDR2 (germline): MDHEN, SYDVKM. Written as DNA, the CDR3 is TGTGCCAGCAGCCCCGCCAGGGACTATGGCTACACCTTC. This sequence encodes CASSPARDYGYTF.

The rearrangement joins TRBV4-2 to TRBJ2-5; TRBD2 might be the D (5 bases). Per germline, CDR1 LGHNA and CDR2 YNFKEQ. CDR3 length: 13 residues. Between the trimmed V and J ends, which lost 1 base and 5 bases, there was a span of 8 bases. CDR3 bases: TGTGCCAGCAGCCAAGGAGGGAAGGAGACCCAGTACTTC. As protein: CASSQGGKETQYF.

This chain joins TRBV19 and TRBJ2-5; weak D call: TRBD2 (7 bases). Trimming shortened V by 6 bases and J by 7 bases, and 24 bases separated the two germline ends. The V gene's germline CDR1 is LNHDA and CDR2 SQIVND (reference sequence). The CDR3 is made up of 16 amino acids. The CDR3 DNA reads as TGTGCCAGTAGACCCGCGGGGGCGTTGGATCGTGGGACCCAGTACTTC. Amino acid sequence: CASRPAGALDRGTQYF.

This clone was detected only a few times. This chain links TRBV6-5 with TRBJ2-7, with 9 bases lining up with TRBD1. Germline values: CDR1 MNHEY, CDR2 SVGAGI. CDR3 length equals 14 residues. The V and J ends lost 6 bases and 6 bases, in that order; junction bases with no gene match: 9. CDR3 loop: CASRQQGASREQYF. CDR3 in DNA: TGTGCCAGCAGGCAACAGGGGGCGAGCCGCGAGCAGTACTTC.

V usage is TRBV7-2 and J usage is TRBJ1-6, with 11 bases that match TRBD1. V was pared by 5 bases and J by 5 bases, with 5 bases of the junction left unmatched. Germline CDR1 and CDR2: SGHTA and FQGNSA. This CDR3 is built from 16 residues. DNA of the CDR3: TGTGCCAGCAGCCAAAGGGGACAGGGGGATAATTCACCCCTCCACTTT. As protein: CASSQRGQGDNSPLHF.

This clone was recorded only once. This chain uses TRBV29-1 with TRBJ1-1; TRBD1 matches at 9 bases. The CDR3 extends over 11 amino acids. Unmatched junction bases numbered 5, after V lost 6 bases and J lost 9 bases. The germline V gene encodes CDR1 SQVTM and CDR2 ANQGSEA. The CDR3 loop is CSVGTGFKAFF. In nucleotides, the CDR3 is TGCAGCGTCGGGACAGGGTTTAAAGCTTTCTTT.

DNA of the CDR3: TGTGCCAGCAGCTTGCGGACTAGCGGCACCTACCTCCGGGAAGGCACAGATACGCAGTATTTT. Amino acids: CASSLRTSGTYLREGTDTQYF. The rearrangement links TRBV7-3 to TRBJ2-3; TRBD2 matches at 10 bases. Germline CDR1 SGHTA, CDR2 FQGTGA. V shed 3 bases and J 1 base; nucleotides not matched to a gene: 19. The CDR3 extends over 21 amino acids.

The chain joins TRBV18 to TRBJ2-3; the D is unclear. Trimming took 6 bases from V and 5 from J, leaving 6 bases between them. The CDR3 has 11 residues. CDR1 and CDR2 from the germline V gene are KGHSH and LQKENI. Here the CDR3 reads CASSLEDTQYF. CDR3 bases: TGTGCCAGCTCGCTAGAAGATACGCAGTATTTT.

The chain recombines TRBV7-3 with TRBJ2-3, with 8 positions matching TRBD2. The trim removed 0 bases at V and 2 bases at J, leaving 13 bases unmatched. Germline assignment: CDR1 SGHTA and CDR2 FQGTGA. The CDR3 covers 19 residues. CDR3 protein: CASSLTVEGGRTFTDTQYF. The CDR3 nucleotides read TGTGCCAGCAGCTTAACGGTAGAGGGCGGGAGGACCTTCACAGATACGCAGTATTTT.

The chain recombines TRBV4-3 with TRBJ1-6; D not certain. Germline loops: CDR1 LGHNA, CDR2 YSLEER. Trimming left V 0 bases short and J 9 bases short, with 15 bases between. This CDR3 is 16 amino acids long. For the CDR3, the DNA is TGCGCCAGCAGCCAAGATTGGGAGGCGTTGGGTTCACCCCTCCACTTT. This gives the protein CASSQDWEALGSPLHF.

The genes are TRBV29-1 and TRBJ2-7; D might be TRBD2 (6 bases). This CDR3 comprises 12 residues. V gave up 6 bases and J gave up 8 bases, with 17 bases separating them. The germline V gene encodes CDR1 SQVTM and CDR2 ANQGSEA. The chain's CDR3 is CSVGTPDDKQYF. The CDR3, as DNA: TGCAGCGTCGGGACTCCAGACGACAAGCAGTACTTC.

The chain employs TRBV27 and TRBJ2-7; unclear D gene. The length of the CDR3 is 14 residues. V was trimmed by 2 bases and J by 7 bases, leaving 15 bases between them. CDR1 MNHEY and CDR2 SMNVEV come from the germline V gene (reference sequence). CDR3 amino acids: CASSLVSGEGEQYF. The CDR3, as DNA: TGTGCCAGCAGTTTAGTATCCGGAGAAGGAGAGCAGTACTTC.

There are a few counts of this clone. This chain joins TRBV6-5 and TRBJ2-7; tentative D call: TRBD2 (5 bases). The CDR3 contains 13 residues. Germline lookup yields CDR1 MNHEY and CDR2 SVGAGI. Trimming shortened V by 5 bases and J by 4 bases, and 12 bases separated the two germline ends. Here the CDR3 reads CASSPRAEYEQYF. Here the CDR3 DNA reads TGTGCCAGCAGTCCAAGAGCGGAATACGAGCAGTACTTC.

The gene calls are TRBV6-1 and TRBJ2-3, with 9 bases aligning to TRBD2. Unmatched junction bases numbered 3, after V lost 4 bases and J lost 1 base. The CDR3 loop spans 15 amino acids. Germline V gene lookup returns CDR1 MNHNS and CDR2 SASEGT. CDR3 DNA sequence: TGTGCCAGCAGTGCAGTAGCGGGAGGCACAGATACGCAGTATTTT. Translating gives CASSAVAGGTDTQYF.

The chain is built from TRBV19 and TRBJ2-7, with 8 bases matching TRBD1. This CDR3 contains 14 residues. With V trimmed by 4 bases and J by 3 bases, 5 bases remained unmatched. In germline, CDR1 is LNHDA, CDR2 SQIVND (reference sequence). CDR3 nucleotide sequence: TGTGCCAGTAGTAACCCAGGGGGCGGCTACGAGCAGTACTTC. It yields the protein CASSNPGGGYEQYF. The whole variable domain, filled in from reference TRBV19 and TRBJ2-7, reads DGGITQSPKYLFRKEGQNVTLSCEQNLNHDAMYWYRQDPGQGLRLIYYSQIVNDFQKGDIAEGYSVSREKKESFPLTVTSAQKNPTAFYLCASSNPGGGYEQYFGPGTRLTVT.

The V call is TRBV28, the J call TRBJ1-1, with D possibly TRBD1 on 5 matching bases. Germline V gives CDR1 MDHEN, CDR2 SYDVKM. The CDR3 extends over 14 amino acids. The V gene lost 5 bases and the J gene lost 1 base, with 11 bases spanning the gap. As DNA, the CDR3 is TGTGCCAGCAGTCTGCCCACAGGGAACACTGAAGCTTTCTTT. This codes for CASSLPTGNTEAFF.

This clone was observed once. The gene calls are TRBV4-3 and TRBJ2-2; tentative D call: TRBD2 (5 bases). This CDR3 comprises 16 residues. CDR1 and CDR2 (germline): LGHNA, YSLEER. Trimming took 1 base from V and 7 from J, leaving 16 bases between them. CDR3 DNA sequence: TGCGCCAGCAGCCAAGCGACGACTGCTAGCAGCGGGGAGCTGTTTTTT. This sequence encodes CASSQATTASSGELFF.

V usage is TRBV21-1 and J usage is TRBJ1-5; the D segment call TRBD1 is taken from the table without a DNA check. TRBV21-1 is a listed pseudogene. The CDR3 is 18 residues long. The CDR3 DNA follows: TGTGCCAGCAGCAAAGTGGGGCAGGGGCGAGGAAGCAATCAGCCCCAGCATTTT. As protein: CASSKVGQGRGSNQPQHF.

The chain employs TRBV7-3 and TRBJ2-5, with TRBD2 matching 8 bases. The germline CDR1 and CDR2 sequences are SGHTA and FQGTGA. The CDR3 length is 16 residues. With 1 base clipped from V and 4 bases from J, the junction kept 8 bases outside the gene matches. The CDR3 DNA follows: TGTGCCAGCAGCTTAATGGGCGGGAGGAACGGAGAGACCCAGTACTTC. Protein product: CASSLMGGRNGETQYF.

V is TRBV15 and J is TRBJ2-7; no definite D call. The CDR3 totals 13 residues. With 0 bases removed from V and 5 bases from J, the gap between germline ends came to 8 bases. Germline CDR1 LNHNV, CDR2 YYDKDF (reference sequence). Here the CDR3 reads CATSRDRLDEQYF. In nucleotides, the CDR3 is TGTGCCACCAGCAGAGATCGGCTAGACGAGCAGTACTTC.

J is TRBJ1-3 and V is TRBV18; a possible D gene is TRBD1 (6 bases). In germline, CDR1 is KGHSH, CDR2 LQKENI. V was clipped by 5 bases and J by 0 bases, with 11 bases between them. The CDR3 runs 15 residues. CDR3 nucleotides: TGTGCCAGCTCATCTCGGACAGACTCTGGAAACACCATATATTTT. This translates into CASSSRTDSGNTIYF.

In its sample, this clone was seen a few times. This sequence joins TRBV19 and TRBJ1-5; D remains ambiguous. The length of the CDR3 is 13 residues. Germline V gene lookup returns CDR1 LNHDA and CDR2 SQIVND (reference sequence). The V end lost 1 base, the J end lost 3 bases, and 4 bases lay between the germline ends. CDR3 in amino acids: CASSIALNQPQHF. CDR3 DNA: TGTGCCAGTAGTATAGCCCTCAATCAGCCCCAGCATTTT.

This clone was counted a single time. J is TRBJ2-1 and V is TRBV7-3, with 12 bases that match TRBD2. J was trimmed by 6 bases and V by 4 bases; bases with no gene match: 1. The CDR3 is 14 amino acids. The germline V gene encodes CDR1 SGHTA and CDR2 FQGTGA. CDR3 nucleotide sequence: TGTGCCAGCAGCTGGGGACTAGCGGGCAATGAGCAGTTCTTC. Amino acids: CASSWGLAGNEQFF.

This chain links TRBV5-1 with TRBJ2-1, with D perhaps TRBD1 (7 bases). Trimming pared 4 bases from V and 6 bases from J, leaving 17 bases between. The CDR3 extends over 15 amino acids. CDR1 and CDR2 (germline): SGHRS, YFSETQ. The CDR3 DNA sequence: TGCGCCAGCAGCATGCGGGCAGGGGGGAGCAATGAGCAGTTCTTC. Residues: CASSMRAGGSNEQFF. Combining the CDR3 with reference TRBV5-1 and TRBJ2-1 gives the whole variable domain KAGVTQTPRYLIKTRGQQVTLSCSPISGHRSVSWYQQTPGQGLQFLFEYFSETQRNKGNFPGRFSGRQFSNSRSEMNVSTLELGDSALYLCASSMRAGGSNEQFFGPGTRLTVL.

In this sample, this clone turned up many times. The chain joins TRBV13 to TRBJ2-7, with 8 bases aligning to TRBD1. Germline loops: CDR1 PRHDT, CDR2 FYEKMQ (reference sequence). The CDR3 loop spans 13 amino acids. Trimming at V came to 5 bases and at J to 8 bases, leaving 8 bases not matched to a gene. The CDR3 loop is CASSLGQGVQQYF. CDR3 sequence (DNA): TGTGCCAGCAGCCTCGGACAGGGCGTCCAGCAGTACTTC.